This T cell receptor beta chain was sequenced for a study of identical twins. Notes on the study in general: Weaker excess sharing between twins was seen in beta out-of-frame sequences.

To note about this clonotype: Its matching antigen is unknown.

From the 5' RACE reads, TCRdb called clonotypes with MiXCR, one entry per CDR3 protein. This table holds about 890,000 distinct CDR3 sequences, roughly 12% found once. The V gene's germline CDR1 is SQVTM and CDR2 ANQGSEA. This CDR3 contains 21 residues. The V and J ends lost 7 bases and 0 bases, in that order; junction bases with no gene match: 26. These data also featured in a second study, about yellow fever vaccine responses in identical twins.

The source is a woman under 30 in good health. The sample was PBMCs. The chain is built from TRBV29-1 and TRBJ2-7; the match to TRBD1 covers 11 bases. The CDR3 coding sequence is TGCAGCGCCAGACGTGTTGGGGGCTTTCCCGGGACAGGGGGAAGCTCCTACGAGCAGTACGTC. Amino acid sequence: CSARRVGGFPGTGGSSYEQYV.